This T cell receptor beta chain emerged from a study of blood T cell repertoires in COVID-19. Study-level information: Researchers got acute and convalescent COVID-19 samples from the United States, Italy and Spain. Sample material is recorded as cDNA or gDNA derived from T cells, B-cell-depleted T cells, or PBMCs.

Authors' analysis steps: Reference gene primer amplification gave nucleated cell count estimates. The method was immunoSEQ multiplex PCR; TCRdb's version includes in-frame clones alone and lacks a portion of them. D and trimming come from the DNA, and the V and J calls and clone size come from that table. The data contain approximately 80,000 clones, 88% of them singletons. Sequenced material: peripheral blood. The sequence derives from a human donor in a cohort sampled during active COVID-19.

CDR3 sequence reads: CAISATSGGITDTQYF. In DNA, the CDR3 is TGTGCCATCAGTGCCACTAGCGGGGGGATTACAGATACGCAGTATTTT. The rearrangement joins TRBV10-3 to TRBJ2-3; 12 nucleotides match TRBD2. Trimming took 4 bases from V and 3 from J; bases not matched to a gene: 5. Germline V CDR1 and CDR2: ENHRY, SYGVKD. The length of the CDR3 is 16 residues.